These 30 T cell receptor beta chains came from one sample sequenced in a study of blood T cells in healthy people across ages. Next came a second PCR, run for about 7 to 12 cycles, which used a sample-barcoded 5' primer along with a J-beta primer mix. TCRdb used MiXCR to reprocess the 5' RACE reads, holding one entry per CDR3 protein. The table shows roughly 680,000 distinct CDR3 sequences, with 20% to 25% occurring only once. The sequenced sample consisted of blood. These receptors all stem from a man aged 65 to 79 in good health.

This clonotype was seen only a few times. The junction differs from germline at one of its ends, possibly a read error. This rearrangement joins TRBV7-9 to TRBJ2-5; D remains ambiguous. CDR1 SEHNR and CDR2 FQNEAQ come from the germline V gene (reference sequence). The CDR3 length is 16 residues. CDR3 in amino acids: CASSSRAVHPFNEQFF. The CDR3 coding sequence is TGTGCCAGCAGCTCCCGGGCGGTTCACCCTTTCAATGAGCAGTTCTTT.

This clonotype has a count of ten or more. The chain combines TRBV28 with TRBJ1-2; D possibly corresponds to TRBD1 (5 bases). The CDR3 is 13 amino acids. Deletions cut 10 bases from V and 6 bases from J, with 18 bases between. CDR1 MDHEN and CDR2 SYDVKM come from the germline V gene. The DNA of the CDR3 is TGTGCCATAAATCGGGACGGACCAGATGGCTACACCTTC. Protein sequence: CAINRDGPDGYTF.

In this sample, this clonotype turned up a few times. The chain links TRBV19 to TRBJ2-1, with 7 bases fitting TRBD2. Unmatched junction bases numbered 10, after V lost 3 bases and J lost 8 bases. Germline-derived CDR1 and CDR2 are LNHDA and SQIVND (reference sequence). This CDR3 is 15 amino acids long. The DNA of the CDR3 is TGTGCCAGTAGTATTTGGGGAGCGGGGAACGATGAGCAGTTCTTC. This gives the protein CASSIWGAGNDEQFF.

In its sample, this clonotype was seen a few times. Here the CDR3 DNA reads TGTGCCAGCAGCCACCCGAGAGGATTAGCGGCGTACGAGCAGTACTTC. Amino acids: CASSHPRGLAAYEQYF. The V and J genes are TRBV7-2 and TRBJ2-7; D perhaps matches TRBD2 (6 bases). CDR3 length: 16 amino acids. Germline V gene data show CDR1 as SGHTA and CDR2 as FQGNSA. The V end lost 5 bases, the J end lost 4 bases, and 21 bases lay between the germline ends.

Written as DNA, the CDR3 is TGCAGTGCTAGAAAGACCGGGACAGAGTACTACAATGAGCAGTTCTTC. Translated: CSARKTGTEYYNEQFF. The chain has TRBV20-1 and TRBJ2-1, with TRBD1 identical over 7 bases. Germline V gene data show CDR1 as DFQATT and CDR2 as SNEGSKA (reference sequence). This CDR3 has 16 amino acids. V dropped 2 bases and J dropped 3; count of bases not matched to a gene: 10.

CDR3 sequence: CASRDILGGYTF. CDR3 DNA: TGTGCCAGCAGGGATATCCTAGGGGGCTACACCTTC. V usage is TRBV25-1 and J usage is TRBJ1-2; D gene ambiguous. The germline CDR1 and CDR2 sequences are MGHDK and SYGVNS. Trimming removed 6 bases from V and 8 bases from J, with 13 bases in between. The CDR3 is 12 amino acids.

The chain's CDR3 is CASSLGVQGKSPLHF. In DNA form, the CDR3 reads TGTGCCAGCAGCTTAGGTGTACAGGGAAAATCACCCCTCCACTTT. The chain recombines TRBV7-2 with TRBJ1-6; D perhaps matches TRBD1 (6 bases). The CDR3 is 15 residues long. Germline CDR1 is SGHTA and CDR2 is FQGNSA. V dropped 1 base and J dropped 10 bases, with 14 bases sitting between them. The variable domain in full, with the rest retrieved from reference TRBV7-2 and TRBJ1-6, is GAGVSQSPSNKVTEKGKDVELRCDPISGHTALYWYRQSLGQGLEFLIYFQGNSAPDKSGLPSDRFSAERTGGSVSTLTIQRTQQEDSAVYLCASSLGVQGKSPLHFGNGTRLTVT.

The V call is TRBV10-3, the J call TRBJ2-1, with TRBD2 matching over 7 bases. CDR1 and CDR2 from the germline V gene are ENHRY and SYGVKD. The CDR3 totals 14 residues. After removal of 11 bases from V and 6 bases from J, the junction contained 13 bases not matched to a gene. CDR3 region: CAGAKATSANEQFF. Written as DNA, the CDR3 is TGTGCCGGCGCTAAGGCTACTAGCGCCAATGAGCAGTTCTTC.

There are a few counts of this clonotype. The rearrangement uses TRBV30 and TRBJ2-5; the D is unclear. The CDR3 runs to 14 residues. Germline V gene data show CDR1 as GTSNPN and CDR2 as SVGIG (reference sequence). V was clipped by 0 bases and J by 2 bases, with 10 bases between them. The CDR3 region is CAWSVHTTQETQYF. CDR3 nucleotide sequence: TGTGCCTGGAGTGTCCATACCACTCAAGAGACCCAGTACTTC.

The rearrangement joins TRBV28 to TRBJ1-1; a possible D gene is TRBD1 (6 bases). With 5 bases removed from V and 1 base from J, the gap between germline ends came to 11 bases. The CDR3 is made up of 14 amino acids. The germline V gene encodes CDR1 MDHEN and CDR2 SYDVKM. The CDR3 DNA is TGTGCCAGCAGTACCCGACAGGAGAACACTGAAGCTTTCTTT. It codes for CASSTRQENTEAFF.

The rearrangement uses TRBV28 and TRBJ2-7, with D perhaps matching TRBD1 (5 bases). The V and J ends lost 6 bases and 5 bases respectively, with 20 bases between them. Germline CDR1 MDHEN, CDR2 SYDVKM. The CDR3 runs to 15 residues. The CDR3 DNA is TGTGCCAGCAGCACTGTGGGGAACAGGATCGACGAGCAGTACTTC. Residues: CASSTVGNRIDEQYF.

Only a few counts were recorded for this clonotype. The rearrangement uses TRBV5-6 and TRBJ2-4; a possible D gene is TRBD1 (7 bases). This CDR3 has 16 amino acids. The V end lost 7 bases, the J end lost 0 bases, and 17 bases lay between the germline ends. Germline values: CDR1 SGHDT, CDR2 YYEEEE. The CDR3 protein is CASAGQGGLAKNIQYF. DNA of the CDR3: TGTGCCAGCGCGGGGCAGGGGGGATTAGCCAAAAACATTCAGTACTTC.

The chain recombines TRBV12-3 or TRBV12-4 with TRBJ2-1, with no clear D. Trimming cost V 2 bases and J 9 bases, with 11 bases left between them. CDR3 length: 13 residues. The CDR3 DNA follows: TGTGCCAGCAGTTTAAGGCTAGAAGGTGAGCAGTTCTTC. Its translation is CASSLRLEGEQFF.

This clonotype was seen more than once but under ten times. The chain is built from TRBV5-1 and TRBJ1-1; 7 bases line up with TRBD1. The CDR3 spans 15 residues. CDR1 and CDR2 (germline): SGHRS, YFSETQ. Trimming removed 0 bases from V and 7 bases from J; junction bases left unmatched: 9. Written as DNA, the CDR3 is TGCGCCAGCAGCTTGGGCGCGACAGGGTCGAGTGAAGCTTTCTTT. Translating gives CASSLGATGSSEAFF.

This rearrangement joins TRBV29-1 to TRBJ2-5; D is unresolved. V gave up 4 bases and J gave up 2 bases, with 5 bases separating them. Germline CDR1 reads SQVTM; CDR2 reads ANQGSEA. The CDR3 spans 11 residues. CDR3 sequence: CSVGSQETQYF. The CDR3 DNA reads TGCAGCGTTGGCAGTCAAGAGACCCAGTACTTC.

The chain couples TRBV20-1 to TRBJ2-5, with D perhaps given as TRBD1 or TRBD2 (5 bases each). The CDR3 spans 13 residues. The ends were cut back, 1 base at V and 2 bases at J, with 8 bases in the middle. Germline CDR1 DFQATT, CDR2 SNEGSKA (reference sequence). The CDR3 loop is CSARAGRQETQYF. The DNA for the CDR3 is TGCAGTGCTAGAGCGGGACGGCAAGAGACCCAGTACTTC.

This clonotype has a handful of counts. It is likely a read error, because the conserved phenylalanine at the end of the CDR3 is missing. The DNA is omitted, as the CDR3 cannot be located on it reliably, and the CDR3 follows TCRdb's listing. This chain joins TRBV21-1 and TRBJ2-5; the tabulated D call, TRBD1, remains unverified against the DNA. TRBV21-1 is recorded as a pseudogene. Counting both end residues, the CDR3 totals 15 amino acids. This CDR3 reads CASSKAKGRGETQYL.

Here the CDR3 reads CASSQVIGGPSYNEQFF. CDR3 in DNA: TGCGCCAGCAGCCAAGTTATTGGGGGCCCCTCCTACAATGAGCAGTTCTTC. This chain connects TRBV4-1 to TRBJ2-1; TRBD1 might be the D (6 bases). There are 17 residues in the CDR3. Trimming stripped 1 base from V and 0 bases from J, with 13 bases between. Germline V lookup: CDR1 MGHRA, CDR2 YSYEKL.

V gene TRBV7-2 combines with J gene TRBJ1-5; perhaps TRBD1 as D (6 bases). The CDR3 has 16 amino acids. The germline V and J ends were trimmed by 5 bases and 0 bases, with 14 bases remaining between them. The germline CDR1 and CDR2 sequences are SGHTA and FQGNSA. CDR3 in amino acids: CASSLDGGHSNQPQHF. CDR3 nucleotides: TGTGCCAGCAGCCTAGACGGGGGGCATAGCAATCAGCCCCAGCATTTT.

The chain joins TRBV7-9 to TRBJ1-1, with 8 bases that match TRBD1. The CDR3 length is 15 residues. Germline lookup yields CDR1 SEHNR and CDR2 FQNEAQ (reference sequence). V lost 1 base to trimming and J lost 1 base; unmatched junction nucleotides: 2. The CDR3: CASSLGDRRNTEAFF. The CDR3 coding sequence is TGTGCCAGCAGCTTAGGGGACAGGCGGAACACTGAAGCTTTCTTT.

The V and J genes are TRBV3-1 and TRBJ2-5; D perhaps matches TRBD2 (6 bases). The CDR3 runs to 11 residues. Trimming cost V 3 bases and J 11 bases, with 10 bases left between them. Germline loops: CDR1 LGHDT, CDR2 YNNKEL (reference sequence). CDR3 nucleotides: TGTGCCAGCAGCCAGGGAGGTTCGCAGTACTTC. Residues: CASSQGGSQYF.

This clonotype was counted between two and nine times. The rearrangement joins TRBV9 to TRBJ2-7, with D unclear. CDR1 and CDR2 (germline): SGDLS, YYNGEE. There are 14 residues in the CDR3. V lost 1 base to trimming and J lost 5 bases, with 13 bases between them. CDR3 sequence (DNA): TGTGCCAGCAGCGTATCCCGCGAGGCGCACGAGCAGTACTTC. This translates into CASSVSREAHEQYF.

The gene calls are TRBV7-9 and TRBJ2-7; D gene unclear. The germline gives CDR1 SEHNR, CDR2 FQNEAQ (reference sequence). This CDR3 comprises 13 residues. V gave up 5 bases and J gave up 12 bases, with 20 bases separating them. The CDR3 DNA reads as TGTGCCAGCAGCCCCCAGGTGGCTTCATCGACGTACTTC. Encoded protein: CASSPQVASSTYF.

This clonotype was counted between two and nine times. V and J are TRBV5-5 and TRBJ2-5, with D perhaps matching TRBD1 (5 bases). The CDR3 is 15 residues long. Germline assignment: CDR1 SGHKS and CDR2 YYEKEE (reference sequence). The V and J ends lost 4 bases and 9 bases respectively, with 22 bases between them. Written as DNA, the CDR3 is TGTGCCAGCAGCCTCGGGTCCAGGGCAGAAACGGCCCAGTACTTC. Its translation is CASSLGSRAETAQYF.

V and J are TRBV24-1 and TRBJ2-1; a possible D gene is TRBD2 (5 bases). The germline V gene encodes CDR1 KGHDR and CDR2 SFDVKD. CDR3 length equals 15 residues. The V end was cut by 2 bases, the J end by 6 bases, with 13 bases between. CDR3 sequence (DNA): TGTGCCACCAGTGATTCCCGGCTAGCAGGCAATGAGCAGTTCTTC. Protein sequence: CATSDSRLAGNEQFF.

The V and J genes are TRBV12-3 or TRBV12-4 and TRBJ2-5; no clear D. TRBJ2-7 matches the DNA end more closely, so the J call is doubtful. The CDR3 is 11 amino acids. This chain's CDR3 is CASSEMYEQYF. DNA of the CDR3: TGTGCCAGCAGTGAAATGTACGAGCAGTACTTC.

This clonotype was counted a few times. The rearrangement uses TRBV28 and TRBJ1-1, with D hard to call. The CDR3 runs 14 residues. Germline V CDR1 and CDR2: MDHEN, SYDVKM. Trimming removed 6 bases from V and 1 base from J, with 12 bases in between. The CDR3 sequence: CASSMRDPNTEAFF. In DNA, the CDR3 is TGTGCCAGCAGCATGAGGGATCCGAACACTGAAGCTTTCTTT.

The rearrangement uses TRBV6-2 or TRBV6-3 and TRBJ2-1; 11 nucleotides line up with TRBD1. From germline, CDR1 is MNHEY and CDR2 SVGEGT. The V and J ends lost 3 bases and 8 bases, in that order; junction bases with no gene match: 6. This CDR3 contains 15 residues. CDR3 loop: CASSYRTGGKHEQFF. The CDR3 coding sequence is TGTGCCAGCAGTTATCGGACAGGGGGCAAACATGAGCAGTTCTTC.

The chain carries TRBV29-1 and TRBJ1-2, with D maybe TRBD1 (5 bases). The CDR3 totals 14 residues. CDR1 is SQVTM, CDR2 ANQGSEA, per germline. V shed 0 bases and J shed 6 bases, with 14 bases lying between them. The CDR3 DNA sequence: TGCAGCGTTGAAGATCGAGGGGTGGGGGATGGCTACACCTTC. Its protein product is CSVEDRGVGDGYTF.

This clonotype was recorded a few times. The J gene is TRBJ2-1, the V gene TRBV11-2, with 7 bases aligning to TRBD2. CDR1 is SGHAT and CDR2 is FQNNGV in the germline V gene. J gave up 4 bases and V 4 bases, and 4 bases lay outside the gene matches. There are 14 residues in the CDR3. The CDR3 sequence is CASSSTSPYNEQFF. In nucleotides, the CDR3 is TGTGCCAGCAGCTCGACTAGCCCTTACAATGAGCAGTTCTTC.